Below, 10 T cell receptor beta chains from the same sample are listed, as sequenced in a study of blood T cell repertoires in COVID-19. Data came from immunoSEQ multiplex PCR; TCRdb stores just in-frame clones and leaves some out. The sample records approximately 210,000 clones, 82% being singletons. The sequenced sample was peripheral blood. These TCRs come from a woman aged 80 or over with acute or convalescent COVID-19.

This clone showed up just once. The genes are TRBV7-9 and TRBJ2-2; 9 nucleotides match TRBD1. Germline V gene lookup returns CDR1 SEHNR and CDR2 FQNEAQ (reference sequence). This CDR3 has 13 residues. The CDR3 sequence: CANDRGRTGELFF. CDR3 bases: TGTGCAAACGACAGGGGGAGAACCGGGGAGCTGTTTTTT.

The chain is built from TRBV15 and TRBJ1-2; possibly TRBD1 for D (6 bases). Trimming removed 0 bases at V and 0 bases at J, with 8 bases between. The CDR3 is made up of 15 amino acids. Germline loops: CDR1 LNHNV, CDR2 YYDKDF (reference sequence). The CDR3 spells CATSRDRTANYGYTF. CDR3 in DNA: TGTGCCACCAGCAGAGATCGGACAGCTAACTATGGCTACACCTTC. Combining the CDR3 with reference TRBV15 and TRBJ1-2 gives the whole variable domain DAMVIQNPRYQVTQFGKPVTLSCSQTLNHNVMYWYQQKSSQAPKLLFHYYDKDFNNEADTPDNFQSRRPNTSFCFLDIRSPGLGDTAMYLCATSRDRTANYGYTFGSGTRLTVV.

The CDR3 reads CASSQGDTGELFF. CDR3 bases: TGTGCCAGCAGCCAAGGAGACACCGGGGAGCTGTTTTTT. This sequence joins TRBV3-1 (or the pseudogene TRBV3-2) and TRBJ2-2, with D hard to call. This CDR3 has 13 residues. Germline CDR1 and CDR2: LGHDT and YNNKEL (reference sequence). The germline V and J ends were trimmed by 1 base and 3 bases, with 3 bases remaining between them.

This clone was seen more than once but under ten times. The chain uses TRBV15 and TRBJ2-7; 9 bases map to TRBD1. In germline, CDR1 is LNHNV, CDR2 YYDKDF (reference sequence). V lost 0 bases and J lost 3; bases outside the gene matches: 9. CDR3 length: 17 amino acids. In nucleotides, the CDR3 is TGTGCCACCAGCAGAGACTTAACAGGGGGCTCGATCTACGAGCAGTACTTC. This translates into CATSRDLTGGSIYEQYF.

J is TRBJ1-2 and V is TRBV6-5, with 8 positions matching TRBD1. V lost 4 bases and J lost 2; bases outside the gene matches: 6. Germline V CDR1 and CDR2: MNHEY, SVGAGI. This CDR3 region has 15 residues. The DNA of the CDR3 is TGTGCCAGCAGTTCCCCGCGACAGGGGAACTATGGCTACACCTTC. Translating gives CASSSPRQGNYGYTF.

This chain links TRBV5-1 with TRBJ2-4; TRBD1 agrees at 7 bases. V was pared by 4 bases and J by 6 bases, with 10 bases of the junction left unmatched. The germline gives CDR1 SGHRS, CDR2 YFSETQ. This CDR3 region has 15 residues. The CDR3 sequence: CASSPGQSAVNIQYF. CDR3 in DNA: TGCGCCAGCAGCCCGGGACAGAGTGCGGTAAACATTCAGTACTTC. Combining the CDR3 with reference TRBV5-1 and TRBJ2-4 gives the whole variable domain KAGVTQTPRYLIKTRGQQVTLSCSPISGHRSVSWYQQTPGQGLQFLFEYFSETQRNKGNFPGRFSGRQFSNSRSEMNVSTLELGDSALYLCASSPGQSAVNIQYFGAGTRLSVL.

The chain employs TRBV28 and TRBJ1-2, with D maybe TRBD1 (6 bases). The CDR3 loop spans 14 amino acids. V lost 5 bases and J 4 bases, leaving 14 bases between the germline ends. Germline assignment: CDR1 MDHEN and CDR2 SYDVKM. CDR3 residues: CASSPTTGSYGYTF. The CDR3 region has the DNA TGTGCCAGCAGTCCCACAACAGGGTCCTATGGCTACACCTTC.

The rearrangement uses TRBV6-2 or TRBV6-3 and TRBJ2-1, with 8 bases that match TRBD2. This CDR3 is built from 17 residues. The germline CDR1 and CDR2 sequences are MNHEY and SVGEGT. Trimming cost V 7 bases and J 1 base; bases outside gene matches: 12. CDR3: CASTPRVSGTSYNEQFF. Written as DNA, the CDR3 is TGTGCCAGCACCCCTAGGGTTAGCGGGACTTCCTACAATGAGCAGTTCTTC.

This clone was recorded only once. The CDR3: CASSTSRVGEAFF. The DNA of the CDR3 is TGTGCCAGCAGCACCAGCAGGGTAGGGGAAGCTTTCTTT. The chain links TRBV14 to TRBJ1-1; a weak D match, TRBD1 (5 bases). V was clipped by 5 bases and J by 8 bases, with 15 bases between them. CDR3 length: 13 residues. Germline values: CDR1 SGHDN, CDR2 FVKESK.

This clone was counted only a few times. CDR3 loop: CASSFSSGGYNEQFF. The CDR3 nucleotides read TGTGCCAGCAGTTTCTCTAGCGGGGGGTACAATGAGCAGTTCTTC. The chain uses TRBV28 and TRBJ2-1; 11 bases line up with TRBD2. This CDR3 is built from 15 residues. V lost 3 bases and J lost 4; bases outside the gene matches: 2. Germline CDR1 is MDHEN and CDR2 is SYDVKM.